The entry below gives a single T cell receptor (beta chain) sequence along with its context. Its antigen is still unknown. This CDR3 contains 16 residues. The trim removed 3 bases at V and 4 bases at J, leaving 6 bases unmatched. Germline CDR1 reads KGHDR; CDR2 reads SFDVKD. The sample originates from a study of CD8+CD57+ T cells in acquired aplastic anemia. Looking at the study overall: Sorted CD4+ and CD8+ cells yielded DNA averaging around 3.2 ug. An average of roughly 10 million reads for CD4+ cells was obtained from healthy donors.

TCR beta VDJ and CDR3 profiling used genomic DNA as template. MiXCR, run by TCRdb on the reads, gives a single entry per CDR3 protein. The sample holds fewer than 200,000 distinct CDR3 sequences, under 75% seen once. The study's findings and limits: CD8+ Simpson's diversity showed no significant patient-control difference. Patients had approximately 30 CD8+ CDR3 sequences in common with controls (the shared set).

The origin of this receptor is a human donor in good health. The V gene is TRBV24-1, the J gene TRBJ1-5; 9 bases agree with TRBD1. Sequencing input: sorted CD4+, CD8+, or CD8+CD57+ T cells (not recorded which) from PBMCs. CDR3 nucleotides: TGTGCCACCAGTGATCCGGGACAGGGTAGGAATCAGCCCCAGCATTTT. Translated: CATSDPGQGRNQPQHF.